Listed below are T cell receptor beta chains from one sample, sequenced in a study of early T cells in non-severe SARS-CoV-2 infection. TCRdb recomputed calls from the 5' RACE reads with MiXCR, one row per CDR3 protein. The data contain about 36,000 distinct CDR3 sequences, 8.5% to 10% of them singletons. The sequencing input was whole blood. The receptors stem from an adult who was a healthcare worker with PCR-confirmed SARS-CoV-2 infection or an uninfected control (not recorded which). CDR3s leave out the opening cysteine and the closing phenylalanine or tryptophan. A D gene is named only where the DNA matches it firmly.

D: -
J: TRBJ2-3
V: TRBV28
CDR3: ASRELTDTQY

D: -
J: TRBJ1-2
V: TRBV9
CDR3: ASSVDFNYGYT

D: TRBD2
J: TRBJ2-3
V: TRBV11-2
CDR3: ASSLEGLAEFTDTQY

D: -
J: TRBJ2-7
V: TRBV9
CDR3: ASSVDGTATSYEQY

D: -
J: TRBJ1-6
V: TRBV11-2
CDR3: ASSLVNSPLH

D: -
J: TRBJ2-1
V: TRBV3-1
CDR3: ASSQTDNEQF

D: -
J: TRBJ2-1
V: TRBV6-5
CDR3: ASSRLAGHNNEQF

D: -
J: TRBJ2-2
V: TRBV2
CDR3: ASYRAPGELF

D: -
J: TRBJ1-1
V: TRBV4-3
CDR3: ASSQYRDTEAF

D: -
J: TRBJ1-2
V: TRBV19
CDR3: ASSIDPTVGYT

D: -
J: TRBJ1-3
V: TRBV28
CDR3: ASRSEGNTIY

D: TRBD1
J: TRBJ2-5
V: TRBV19
CDR3: ASSDPGQPYQETQY

D: -
J: TRBJ2-7
V: TRBV11-2
CDR3: ASSGFNDGPPPAYEQY

D: -
J: TRBJ1-5
V: TRBV19
CDR3: ASSIDAWGSRPQH

D: -
J: TRBJ2-2
V: TRBV29-1
CDR3: SVGRDNTGELF

D: -
J: TRBJ2-3
V: TRBV14
CDR3: ASSPRGRTDTQY

D: -
J: TRBJ2-5
V: TRBV9
CDR3: ASSPGEGQY

D: TRBD2
J: TRBJ2-2
V: TRBV7-3
CDR3: ASSLAASGAGTGELF

D: TRBD1
J: TRBJ1-3
V: TRBV7-3
CDR3: ASSPGTEGDTIY

D: -
J: TRBJ2-1
V: TRBV6-2/TRBV6-3
CDR3: ASSYPDAYNEQF

D: -
J: TRBJ2-6
V: TRBV7-6
CDR3: ASSLVRLTNSGANVLT

D: TRBD1
J: TRBJ2-3
V: TRBV6-4
CDR3: AAPPGQSTDTQY

D: TRBD1
J: TRBJ2-3
V: TRBV7-8
CDR3: ASSRDRGPTDTQY

D: -
J: TRBJ1-3
V: TRBV9
CDR3: ASSVDPGNTIY

D: -
J: TRBJ2-5
V: TRBV7-8
CDR3: ASSLRSPGSETQY

D: TRBD2
J: TRBJ2-3
V: TRBV11-1
CDR3: ASSLRGGLAGVGDTQY

D: -
J: TRBJ2-1
V: TRBV5-1
CDR3: ASSLKGGYLF

D: TRBD2
J: TRBJ2-2
V: TRBV2
CDR3: ASFRTRNTGELF

D: TRBD2
J: TRBJ2-5
V: TRBV5-4
CDR3: ASTPRGLAGDQETQY

D: -
J: TRBJ1-5
V: TRBV6-1
CDR3: ASSERGNQPQH

D: -
J: TRBJ2-5
V: TRBV2
CDR3: ASSGAEETQY

D: -
J: TRBJ2-1
V: TRBV7-2
CDR3: ASSLPAATYNEQF

D: -
J: TRBJ1-2
V: TRBV28
CDR3: ASSLAGFNYGYT

D: -
J: TRBJ2-5
V: TRBV10-3
CDR3: AISPGGTGETQY

D: TRBD1
J: TRBJ1-4
V: TRBV20-1
CDR3: SVPGQGYEKLF

D: -
J: TRBJ1-5
V: TRBV19
CDR3: ASNPIGVSNQPQH

D: TRBD2
J: TRBJ2-3
V: TRBV7-2
CDR3: ASSLAASGGGTDTQY

D: -
J: TRBJ1-5
V: TRBV6-4
CDR3: ASSPDGRGNQPQH

D: -
J: TRBJ2-7
V: TRBV5-5
CDR3: ASSLSLRTYEQY

D: -
J: TRBJ1-1
V: TRBV5-1
CDR3: ASSPGDSRGDTEAF

D: -
J: TRBJ1-1
V: TRBV10-2
CDR3: ASSESRGGTEAF

D: -
J: TRBJ2-7
V: TRBV5-1
CDR3: ASSRTAPGEQY

D: -
J: TRBJ1-1
V: TRBV10-3
CDR3: AISEVVRGTEAF

D: -
J: TRBJ2-7
V: TRBV30
CDR3: AWSAGGVYEQY

D: -
J: TRBJ2-1
V: TRBV5-6
CDR3: ASSSVGLPEV

D: -
J: TRBJ2-5
V: TRBV29-1
CDR3: SHPSPGQETQY

D: -
J: TRBJ2-3
V: TRBV29-1
CDR3: SVEGSSKSTDTQY